In its sample, the clone carrying this TCR beta chain was seen a few times. What it binds is unknown. Constant-region reverse primers amplified full-length variable regions, followed by semi-nested Nested Universal Primer A PCR. Each CDR3 protein is one row after TCRdb ran MiXCR on the 5' RACE reads. Found here are 45,000 to 70,000 distinct CDR3 sequences, 25% to 30% of them singletons; the top ten hold approximately 3%. Study results and limitations: The TCR gene usage of tumor memory CD4+ T cells clustered together with blood and lymph node memory CD4+ cells and with lymph node naive CD4+ cells. Tumor Treg TCRs overlapped most with tumor naive CD4+ cells.

CDR3 size: 16 residues. The V gene's germline CDR1 is PRHDT and CDR2 FYEKMQ (reference sequence). V trimming: 5 bases; J trimming: 0 bases; junction bases outside the gene matches: 7. Sequencing was performed on tumor-infiltrating memory CD4+ T cells sorted from the breast tumor. The subset denotes: memory CD4+ T cells, CD4+CD45RO+CD25-. The chain couples TRBV13 to TRBJ2-5; 9 bases map to TRBD2. The clonotype was recovered from a female donor with breast cancer. CDR3 bases: TGTGCCAGCAGCCCGACGGAGCGGGGGGACCAAGAGACCCAGTACTTC. The encoded protein is CASSPTERGDQETQYF.